This TCR beta chain was sequenced in a study of blood T cells in healthy people across ages. Study-level results: Long-lived donors exceeded aged donors in naive CD4+ cells and diversity.

Trimming stripped 6 bases from V and 9 bases from J, with 12 bases between. CDR3 size: 13 residues. The germline V gene has CDR1 ENHRY and CDR2 SYGVKD. Note on this clonotype: Its antigen is unidentified.

Total RNA, at least 6 micrograms per sample, was extracted from PBMCs. For the second PCR, which ran for roughly 6 to 12 cycles, a sample-barcoded 5' primer and a J-beta primer mix were used. Each cDNA was tagged by a template-switch adaptor containing 12 random nucleotides. TCRdb recomputed calls from the 5' RACE reads with MiXCR, one row per CDR3 protein. The sample holds 1.5 million to 2 million distinct CDR3 sequences, about 28% seen once. The TCR comes from a woman in her thirties in good health. The rearrangement uses TRBV10-3 and TRBJ1-6; perhaps TRBD1 as D (5 bases). Source material: blood. In nucleotides, the CDR3 is TGTGCCATCAGGACAGCCGAAACTTCACCCCTCCACTTT. Encoded protein: CAIRTAETSPLHF.